Listed below are T cell receptor beta chains from one sample, sequenced in a study of shared T cell receptors in the human thymus. TCRdb's table, derived via immunoSEQ multiplex PCR, lists solely in-frame clones and lacks some. The data contain roughly 710,000 clones, approximately 85% of them seen just once; the ten biggest clones take up approximately 0.01%. This same sample was also taken into another study, of human thymus T cells.

The sample taken for sequencing was thymocytes. The receptors shown here come from a girl in the first two years of life with a congenital heart defect. The CDR3 runs from the conserved cysteine through the conserved F or W.

V gene | CDR3 protein
TRBV7-2 | CASSLDGLFLTF
TRBV6-1 | CASSARQPPFF
TRBV18 | CASSQRGRQETQYF
TRBV7-9 | CASSLEEQGANEAFF
TRBV4-1 | CASSQDPPNRGEIQYF
TRBV28 | CASRKSSTGETYNSPLHF
TRBV6-1 | CATTYPGKGDSPLHF
TRBV7-2 | CASSLRVGQGLSGNTIYF
TRBV5-6 | CASSQGQFCEKLFF
TRBV9 | CASSVWATPGQLYGYTF
TRBV19 | CASSIKNPGGSGGCGYTF
TRBV28 | CASRPPIGTGAEYTGELFF
TRBV2 | CASSDRTALQNFFGYTF
TRBV19 | CASRDKGEQGNQPQHF
TRBV7-9 | CASSFRDSLTYGYTF
TRBV4-1 | CASSQTQGSGVDTQYF
TRBV28 | CASSFDGDRETGQYF
TRBV29-1 | CSVKPGQDNYGYTF
TRBV9 | CASSVEDRASYNEQFF
TRBV14 | CASSQDPPGSGGKPEAFF
TRBV5-6 | CASSHRKQGMNTEAFF
TRBV20-1 | CSSPLGVVAFF
TRBV6-5 | CASSPPHRLHYEQYF
TRBV2 | CASSDSDRSIYNEQFF
TRBV5-1 | CASSLAPSGSHGIGGSYNEQFF
TRBV7-2 | CASSPRTSGKYNEQFF